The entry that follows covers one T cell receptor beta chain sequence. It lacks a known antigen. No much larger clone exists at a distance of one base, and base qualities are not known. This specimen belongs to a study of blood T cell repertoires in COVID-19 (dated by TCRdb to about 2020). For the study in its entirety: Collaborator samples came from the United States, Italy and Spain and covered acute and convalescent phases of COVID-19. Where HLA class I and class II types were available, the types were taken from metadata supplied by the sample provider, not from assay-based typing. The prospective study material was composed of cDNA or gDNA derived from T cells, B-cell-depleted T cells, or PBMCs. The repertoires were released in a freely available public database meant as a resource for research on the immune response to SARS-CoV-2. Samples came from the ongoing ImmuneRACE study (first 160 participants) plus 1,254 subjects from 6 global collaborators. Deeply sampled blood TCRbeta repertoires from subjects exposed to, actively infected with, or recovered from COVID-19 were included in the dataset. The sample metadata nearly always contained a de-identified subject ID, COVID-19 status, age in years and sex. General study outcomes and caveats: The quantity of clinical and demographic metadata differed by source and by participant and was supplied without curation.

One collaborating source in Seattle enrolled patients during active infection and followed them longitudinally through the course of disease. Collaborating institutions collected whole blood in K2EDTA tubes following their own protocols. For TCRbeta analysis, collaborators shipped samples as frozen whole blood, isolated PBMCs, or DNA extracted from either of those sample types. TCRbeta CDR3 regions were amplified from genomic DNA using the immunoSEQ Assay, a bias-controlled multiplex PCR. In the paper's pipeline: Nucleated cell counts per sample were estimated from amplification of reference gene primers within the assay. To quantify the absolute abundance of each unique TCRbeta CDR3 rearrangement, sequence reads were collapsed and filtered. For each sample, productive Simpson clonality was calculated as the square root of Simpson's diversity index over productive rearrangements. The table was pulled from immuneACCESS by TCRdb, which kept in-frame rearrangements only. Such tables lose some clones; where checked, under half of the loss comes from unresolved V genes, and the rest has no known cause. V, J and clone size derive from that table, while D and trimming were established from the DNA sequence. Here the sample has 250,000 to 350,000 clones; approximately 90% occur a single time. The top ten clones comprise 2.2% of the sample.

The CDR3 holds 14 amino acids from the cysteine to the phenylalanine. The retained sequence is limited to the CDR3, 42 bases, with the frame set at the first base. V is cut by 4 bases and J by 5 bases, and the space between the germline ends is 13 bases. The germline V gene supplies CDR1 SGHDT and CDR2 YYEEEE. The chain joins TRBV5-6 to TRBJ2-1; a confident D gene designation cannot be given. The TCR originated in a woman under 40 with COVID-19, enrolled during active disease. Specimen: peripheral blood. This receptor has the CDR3 CASSRPGKDNEQFF. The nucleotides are TGTGCCAGCAGCCGGCCAGGTAAGGACAATGAGCAGTTCTTC.